The entry that follows covers one T cell receptor beta chain sequence. Antigen unknown. This specimen belongs to a study of lymphopenia after photon versus proton radiotherapy. Study-level points and caveats: Proton therapy kept repertoires fairly stable, unlike photons, which gained effector/memory cells.

Sequencing was performed with immunoSEQ multiplex PCR; in TCRdb, only in-frame clones are kept and a portion is missing. The sample lists some 44,000 clones, around four fifths seen once, with roughly a quarter in the top ten. Germline V gene sequence: CDR1 MNHEY, CDR2 SMNVEV (reference sequence). CDR3 length equals 16 residues. The V gene lost 3 bases and the J gene lost 0 bases, with 14 bases spanning the gap. The clonotype originates from a woman aged 70-85 years with pancreatic cancer. This rearrangement joins TRBV27 to TRBJ2-5; possible D gene TRBD2, 7 bases. This specimen was peripheral blood, taken from a patient treated with proton-based radiotherapy. The CDR3 sequence is CASSFRGAPYQETQYF. The CDR3 DNA reads as TGTGCCAGCAGTTTTCGGGGGGCACCGTACCAAGAGACCCAGTACTTC.